A single sample is the source of the 23 T cell receptor beta chains below, sequenced in a study of control samples from healthy donors and cancer patients. The assay was immunoSEQ multiplex PCR, and TCRdb's table has in-frame clones only and misses some. The sample contains approximately 100,000 clones, 70% to 85% of which appear only once. Sample: PBMCs. Every receptor here comes from a man aged 70 or older with lung cancer.

This chain joins TRBV28 and TRBJ2-7; no clear D. Trimming removed 4 bases from V and 3 bases from J, with 4 bases in between. The CDR3 totals 11 residues. Looked up from germline, CDR1 is MDHEN and CDR2 is SYDVKM. Written as DNA, the CDR3 is TGTGCCAGCAGTTCTAACTACGAGCAGTACTTC. Protein product: CASSSNYEQYF.

The chain combines TRBV7-9 with TRBJ2-7; 11 bases align to TRBD2. The CDR3 totals 15 residues. CDR1 and CDR2 (germline): SEHNR, FQNEAQ (reference sequence). The ends lost 4 bases at V and 2 bases at J; junction bases unmatched: 4. CDR3: CASSSYSGGAYEQYF. DNA of the CDR3: TGTGCCAGCAGCTCCTATAGCGGGGGGGCCTACGAGCAGTACTTC.

This chain links TRBV2 with TRBJ1-1; no reliable D call. Germline CDR1 and CDR2: SNHLY and FYNNEI. The CDR3 spans 14 residues. V was clipped by 11 bases and J by 4 bases, with 20 bases between them. The CDR3 DNA sequence: TGTGCCGGGTTACCGGGTGCTAGATTCACTGAAGCTTTCTTT. This gives the protein CAGLPGARFTEAFF.

The sample holds a few counts of this clone. The rearrangement links TRBV2 to TRBJ2-3, with D perhaps matching TRBD1 or TRBD2 (5 bases each). Trimming took off 3 bases at V and 6 bases at J, with 16 bases between the two ends. The CDR3 runs to 15 residues. Germline lookup yields CDR1 SNHLY and CDR2 FYNNEI. The chain's CDR3 is CASSDGKGRADTQYF. The CDR3 bases are TGTGCCAGCAGTGACGGCAAGGGGCGGGCGGATACGCAGTATTTT.

The chain uses TRBV6-2 or TRBV6-3 and TRBJ2-4; maybe TRBD1 (6 bases). V dropped 6 bases and J dropped 5 bases, with 14 bases sitting between them. CDR1 MNHEY and CDR2 SVGEGT come from the germline V gene. The CDR3 loop spans 14 amino acids. CDR3 loop: CASSPQGSQNIQYF. The CDR3 DNA sequence: TGTGCCAGCAGCCCACAGGGAAGTCAAAACATTCAGTACTTC.

The V call is TRBV2, the J call TRBJ2-1; TRBD1 aligns across 9 bases. This CDR3 region has 15 residues. The germline V gene encodes CDR1 SNHLY and CDR2 FYNNEI. Germline trimming cut 5 bases from V and 7 bases from J; bases unmatched to any gene: 9. Here the CDR3 DNA reads TGTGCCAGCAGTTTGACAGGGGGATCGGGTAATGAGCAGTTCTTC. Protein sequence: CASSLTGGSGNEQFF.

J is TRBJ2-7 and V is TRBV5-1; the D gene is possibly TRBD2 (6 bases). Germline-derived CDR1 and CDR2 are SGHRS and YFSETQ. The CDR3 is 14 amino acids. Trimming removed 3 bases from V and 4 bases from J, with 14 bases in between. The CDR3 DNA is TGCGCCAGCAGCTCTCAGGGAGGCGGGTACGAGCAGTACTTC. Translating it yields CASSSQGGGYEQYF.

The chain combines TRBV5-6 with TRBJ1-6, with D perhaps matching TRBD1 (6 bases). V shed 1 base and J shed 7 bases, with 12 bases lying between them. Germline CDR1 SGHDT, CDR2 YYEEEE. The CDR3 length is 15 residues. The CDR3 here is CASSLFQGRNSPLHF. The DNA of the CDR3 is TGTGCCAGCAGCTTGTTTCAGGGGCGAAATTCACCCCTCCACTTT.

This chain links TRBV7-9 with TRBJ1-5; D unresolved. Trimming left V 5 bases short and J 0 bases short, with 17 bases between. Germline loops: CDR1 SEHNR, CDR2 FQNEAQ (reference sequence). The CDR3 length is 17 residues. The CDR3 loop is CASSPGPGIYSNQPQHF. CDR3 nucleotide sequence: TGTGCCAGCAGCCCGGGCCCAGGAATCTATAGCAATCAGCCCCAGCATTTT.

The rearrangement joins TRBV28 to TRBJ2-7; 9 bases line up with TRBD1. Germline V gene sequence: CDR1 MDHEN, CDR2 SYDVKM. V lost 5 bases to trimming and J lost 7 bases; unmatched junction nucleotides: 12. CDR3 size: 15 residues. This chain's CDR3 is CASSPPGTGSKEQYF. CDR3 in DNA: TGTGCCAGCAGTCCCCCCGGGACAGGGAGTAAAGAGCAGTACTTC.

The genes are TRBV7-2 and TRBJ1-3, with 9 bases aligning to TRBD1. Trimming took 4 bases from V and 8 from J; bases not matched to a gene: 12. The V gene's germline CDR1 is SGHTA and CDR2 FQGNSA. The CDR3 is 16 amino acids. CDR3 amino acids: CASSSGQGPRWDTIYF. The CDR3 region has the DNA TGTGCCAGCAGCTCGGGACAGGGCCCAAGATGGGACACCATATATTTT.

The chain couples TRBV3-1 (or the pseudogene TRBV3-2) to TRBJ2-7, with D possibly being TRBD1 (6 bases). V lost 2 bases and J 7 bases, leaving 12 bases between the germline ends. This CDR3 is built from 13 residues. The germline V gene has CDR1 LGHDT and CDR2 YNNKEL (reference sequence). The chain's CDR3 is CASSQLQGREQYF. CDR3 in DNA: TGTGCCAGCAGCCAACTACAGGGTAGGGAGCAGTACTTC.

This clone was found once. This CDR3 reads CASSPTGLAKNIQYF. CDR3 nucleotides: TGTGCCAGTAGCCCAACAGGACTAGCCAAAAACATTCAGTACTTC. This sequence joins TRBV19 and TRBJ2-4, with D perhaps given as TRBD1 or TRBD2 (5 bases each). CDR1 and CDR2 from the germline V gene are LNHDA and SQIVND (reference sequence). V gave up 6 bases and J gave up 0 bases, with 12 bases separating them. CDR3 size: 15 residues.

The chain uses TRBV9 and TRBJ2-7; tentatively, D is TRBD2 (6 bases). The CDR3 consists of 15 residues. Per germline, CDR1 SGDLS and CDR2 YYNGEE. V was trimmed by 4 bases and J by 4 bases, leaving 18 bases between them. The CDR3 region is CASSPQGLLGYEQYF. DNA for the CDR3: TGTGCCAGCAGCCCCCAGGGACTCCTTGGGTACGAGCAGTACTTC.

The genes are TRBV5-6 and TRBJ2-3, with a weak D call TRBD1 (5 bases). Trimming cost V 3 bases and J 3 bases, with 14 bases left between them. The CDR3 extends over 15 amino acids. In germline, CDR1 is SGHDT, CDR2 YYEEEE. For the CDR3, the DNA is TGTGCCAGCAGCTCCCCCAGACACAGGACAGATACGCAGTATTTT. This codes for CASSSPRHRTDTQYF.

The chain uses TRBV5-6 and TRBJ2-1; D is unclear. V was trimmed by 4 bases and J by 6 bases, leaving 11 bases between them. Germline assignment: CDR1 SGHDT and CDR2 YYEEEE. The CDR3 has 13 amino acids. This CDR3 reads CASSTRTSNEQFF. In DNA form, the CDR3 reads TGTGCCAGCAGCACTCGGACGAGCAATGAGCAGTTCTTC. The variable domain in full, with the rest retrieved from reference TRBV5-6 and TRBJ2-1, is DAGVTQSPTHLIKTRGQQVTLRCSPKSGHDTVSWYQQALGQGPQFIFQYYEEEERQRGNFPDRFSGHQFPNYSSELNVNALLLGDSALYLCASSTRTSNEQFFGPGTRLTVL.

This chain uses TRBV19 with TRBJ1-5; tentative D call: TRBD1 (5 bases). V shed 5 bases and J shed 2 bases, with 7 bases lying between them. CDR3 length: 13 residues. Germline V gene sequence: CDR1 LNHDA, CDR2 SQIVND (reference sequence). The DNA of the CDR3 is TGTGCCAGTAGTGGGGGAGGCAATCAGCCCCAGCATTTT. Amino acids: CASSGGGNQPQHF. The full variable domain, completed using reference TRBV19 and TRBJ1-5, is DGGITQSPKYLFRKEGQNVTLSCEQNLNHDAMYWYRQDPGQGLRLIYYSQIVNDFQKGDIAEGYSVSREKKESFPLTVTSAQKNPTAFYLCASSGGGNQPQHFGDGTRLSIL.

J is TRBJ1-1 and V is TRBV5-4; D is perhaps TRBD1 (6 bases). Trimming took 4 bases from V and 1 from J, leaving 17 bases between them. The germline V gene encodes CDR1 SGHNT and CDR2 YYREEE (reference sequence). The CDR3 consists of 16 residues. CDR3 loop: CASSRDRRRENTEAFF. The CDR3 DNA reads as TGTGCCAGCAGCAGAGACAGGCGGAGAGAGAACACTGAAGCTTTCTTT.

The chain uses TRBV6-5 and TRBJ1-1; 7 bases are a match to TRBD1. V lost 7 bases to trimming and J lost 1 base; unmatched junction nucleotides: 6. Germline CDR1 reads MNHEY; CDR2 reads SVGAGI. This CDR3 comprises 14 residues. For the CDR3, the DNA is TGTGCCAGCAAACAACAGGGGCAGAACACTGAAGCTTTCTTT. It encodes CASKQQGQNTEAFF.

The V gene is TRBV5-5, the J gene TRBJ1-2; no definite D call. The CDR3 runs 14 residues. The ends were cut back, 4 bases at V and 6 bases at J, with 16 bases in the middle. The germline CDR1 and CDR2 sequences are SGHKS and YYEKEE (reference sequence). CDR3 amino acids: CASSLSTSTDGYTF. Here the CDR3 DNA reads TGTGCCAGCAGCCTTTCGACAAGCACCGATGGCTACACCTTC. Looking up the rest from reference TRBV5-5 and TRBJ1-2 gives the full variable domain: DAGVTQSPTHLIKTRGQQVTLRCSPISGHKSVSWYQQVLGQGPQFIFQYYEKEERGRGNFPDRFSARQFPNYSSELNVNALLLGDSALYLCASSLSTSTDGYTFGSGTRLTVV.

The genes are TRBV28 and TRBJ2-1; D may match TRBD1 or TRBD2 (5 bases each). This CDR3 is built from 16 residues. The germline CDR1 and CDR2 sequences are MDHEN and SYDVKM. The V gene lost 4 bases and the J gene lost 3 bases, with 16 bases spanning the gap. In nucleotides, the CDR3 is TGTGCCAGCAGTTCGTTAGGGGACCGATACTACAATGAGCAGTTCTTC. Its protein product is CASSSLGDRYYNEQFF.

This clone appeared a single time. The J gene is TRBJ2-4, the V gene TRBV19, with D uncertain. Germline-derived CDR1 and CDR2 are LNHDA and SQIVND (reference sequence). Between the trimmed V and J ends, which lost 3 bases and 3 bases, there was a span of 9 bases. CDR3 size: 14 residues. The CDR3 sequence is CASSIQASKNIQYF. CDR3 DNA: TGTGCCAGTAGTATTCAGGCTAGCAAAAACATTCAGTACTTC.

In this sample, this clone turned up a few times. The rearrangement joins TRBV5-8 to TRBJ2-3; 7 nucleotides agree with TRBD1. V was clipped by 1 base and J by 4 bases; unmatched bases: 9. CDR3 length: 16 residues. CDR1 and CDR2 from the germline V gene are SGHTS and YDEGEE. Here the CDR3 reads CASSLWSTGSSDTQYF. CDR3 nucleotides: TGTGCCAGCAGCTTGTGGTCGACAGGGTCATCAGATACGCAGTATTTT. Full variable domain (missing parts from reference TRBV5-8 and TRBJ2-3): EAGVTQSPTHLIKTRGQQATLRCSPISGHTSVYWYQQALGLGLQFLLWYDEGEERNRGNFPPRFSGRQFPNYSSELNVNALELEDSALYLCASSLWSTGSSDTQYFGPGTRLTVL.